This is a list of T cell receptor beta chains from one sample in a study of shared clonotypes between healthy human individuals. Sequencing was performed with immunoSEQ multiplex PCR; in TCRdb, only in-frame clones are kept and a portion is missing. This table has hundreds of thousands of clones, about 95% appearing once. The specimen was naive CD4+ T cells sorted from blood. All receptors come from a young woman in good health. The CDR3 runs from the conserved cysteine through the conserved F or W. The order of the fields is clone size, V gene, J gene, D gene, CDR3 protein, CDR3 DNA. D genes are given only for firm matches. The size field is filled for only some rows; it gives once, few, many or a size class.

.,TRBV6-1,TRBJ2-2,TRBD1,CASSGTGQNYANTGELFF,TGTGCCAGCAGTGGAACGGGACAGAACTACGCGAACACCGGGGAGCTGTTTTTT
.,TRBV5-1,TRBJ2-1,TRBD2,CASSLPPLSGRALYNEQFF,TGCGCCAGCAGCCTTCCCCCACTTAGCGGGAGGGCTTTATACAATGAGCAGTTCTTC
.,TRBV6-1,TRBJ1-2,.,CASSESSVAYGYTF,TGTGCCAGCAGTGAAAGTTCGGTTGCCTATGGCTACACCTTC
.,TRBV18,TRBJ2-3,.,CASSRSDTQYF,TGTGCCAGCTCACGATCAGATACGCAGTATTTT
.,TRBV5-1,TRBJ2-7,TRBD1,CASSLGTGGSYEQYF,TGCGCCAGCAGCTTGGGGACAGGGGGCTCCTACGAGCAGTACTTC
.,TRBV28,TRBJ1-5,.,CASSPTDLSQPQHF,TGTGCCAGCAGTCCCACGGACTTGAGTCAGCCCCAGCATTTT
.,TRBV19,TRBJ2-7,TRBD2,CASSIPGGPGYEQYF,TGTGCCAGTAGTATACCGGGAGGGCCGGGGTACGAGCAGTACTTC
.,TRBV11-2,TRBJ2-7,.,CASSLGRLPRGYEQYF,TGTGCCAGCAGCTTAGGACGGCTACCCAGGGGCTACGAGCAGTACTTC
.,TRBV30,TRBJ2-7,.,CAWSEVSEALEQYF,TGTGCCTGGAGTGAGGTTTCCGAGGCCCTCGAGCAGTACTTC
.,TRBV10-3,TRBJ2-1,.,CAISENGGSSYNEQFF,TGTGCCATCAGTGAGAACGGAGGGAGCTCCTACAATGAGCAGTTCTTC
once,TRBV2,TRBJ1-5,.,CASRQGNSNQPQHF,TGTGCCAGCCGGCAGGGGAATAGCAATCAGCCCCAGCATTTT
.,TRBV19,TRBJ1-3,.,CASSMVRNTIYF,TGTGCCAGTAGTATGGTCAGAAACACCATATATTTT
.,TRBV6-1,TRBJ2-3,TRBD2,CASSGGGLAGAEDTQYF,TGTGCCAGCAGTGGGGGGGGTCTAGCGGGAGCTGAAGATACGCAGTATTTT
.,TRBV27,TRBJ2-7,TRBD1,CASSHRGRVVYEQYF,TGTGCCAGCAGCCACAGGGGCCGTGTGGTCTACGAGCAGTACTTC
.,TRBV28,TRBJ1-3,TRBD1,CASRTGSGNTIYF,TGTGCCAGCAGGACAGGGTCTGGAAACACCATATATTTT
.,TRBV30,TRBJ2-1,.,CAGSSGIYNEQFF,TGTGCCGGCTCGTCCGGCATCTACAATGAGCAGTTCTTC
.,TRBV19,TRBJ2-1,TRBD2,CASTTAELAGGPYEQFF,TGTGCCAGTACCACCGCCGAACTAGCGGGAGGGCCCTATGAGCAGTTCTTC
.,TRBV27,TRBJ1-5,.,CASSPVMSNQPQHF,TGTGCCAGCAGTCCTGTCATGAGCAATCAGCCCCAGCATTTT
.,TRBV18,TRBJ1-5,.,CASSQQASNQPQHF,TGTGCCAGCTCACAACAGGCTAGCAATCAGCCCCAGCATTTT
.,TRBV7-2,TRBJ2-7,.,CASSLGAARREQYF,TGTGCCAGCAGCTTAGGCGCGGCGAGAAGGGAGCAGTACTTC
.,TRBV10-3,TRBJ2-1,.,CAISESGRGEQFF,TGTGCCATCAGTGAGTCTGGGCGGGGTGAGCAGTTCTTC
.,TRBV7-2,TRBJ2-4,TRBD2,CASSLLAGGILKNIQYF,TGTGCCAGCAGCTTGCTAGCGGGAGGCATCCTCAAAAACATTCAGTACTTC
.,TRBV5-1,TRBJ2-5,.,CASSPGRYQETQYF,TGCGCCAGCAGTCCGGGCCGGTACCAAGAGACCCAGTACTTC
.,TRBV10-1,TRBJ2-3,.,CASSESARSTDTQYF,TGCGCCAGCAGTGAGTCGGCCCGATCCACAGATACGCAGTATTTT
.,TRBV28,TRBJ1-4,.,CASGGWAGATNEKLFF,TGTGCCAGCGGGGGATGGGCAGGGGCAACTAATGAAAAACTGTTTTTT
.,TRBV19,TRBJ1-5,.,CASSFVDYSNQPQHF,TGTGCCAGTAGTTTTGTGGATTATAGCAATCAGCCCCAGCATTTT
.,TRBV6-6,TRBJ2-7,TRBD1,CASRGDSETYEQYF,TGTGCCAGCAGGGGGGACAGCGAGACCTACGAGCAGTACTTC
.,TRBV2,TRBJ2-2,TRBD2,CASSEGREGRTGELFF,TGTGCCAGCAGTGAAGGGCGGGAGGGCCGAACCGGGGAGCTGTTTTTT
once,TRBV18,TRBJ1-4,.,CASSPGLSGSNEKLFF,TGTGCCAGCTCACCAGGGTTGTCAGGCTCCAATGAAAAACTGTTTTTT
.,TRBV28,TRBJ1-5,TRBD1,CASRRGTGINQPQHF,TGTGCCAGCAGGCGGGGGACAGGGATCAATCAGCCCCAGCATTTT